This T cell receptor beta chain was observed in a study of blood T cell repertoires in COVID-19. V shed 5 bases and J 1 base; nucleotides not matched to a gene: 8. This CDR3 has 17 residues. CDR1 and CDR2 from the germline V gene are SGHNT and YENEEA. Profiled with immunoSEQ multiplex PCR; TCRdb holds only in-frame clones, not every one. The sample contains 150,000 to 200,000 clones, over 75% of which appear only once. This clonotype originated in a middle-aged woman with acute COVID-19. The sample taken for sequencing was PBMCs or T cells enriched from blood (not recorded which). The gene calls are TRBV11-3 and TRBJ2-5; 12 positions agree with TRBD2. CDR3 coding DNA: TGTGCCAGCAGCCCTTGGACTAGCGGGACCCTCCAAGAGACCCAGTACTTC. Protein sequence: CASSPWTSGTLQETQYF.